This entry lists 13 T cell receptor beta chains sequenced from one sample in a study of blood T cell repertoires in COVID-19 (dated by TCRdb to 2019 to 2021). The library was made by the immunoSEQ multiplex PCR assay. Sourced from immuneACCESS, this table was stored by TCRdb with only in-frame sequences that have V and J called. A share of the clones is absent; for the studies checked, an unresolved V gene accounts for under half, and the remainder has no known explanation. This sample holds over 200,000 clones; approximately 89% were observed only once. The top ten clones comprise about 3.5% of the sample. The source material was PBMCs or T cells enriched from blood (not recorded which). The source of these receptors is a woman aged 25 to 39 who had been exposed to COVID-19.

The table lists this clone with a few counts. The chain carries TRBV28 and TRBJ1-2, with 8 bases fitting TRBD1. J was trimmed by 4 bases and V by 5 bases; bases with no gene match: 9. Germline V lookup: CDR1 MDHEN, CDR2 SYDVKM. The CDR3 loop spans 15 amino acids. DNA for the CDR3: TGTGCCAGCAGTCCGACAGGGGAAGGAATCTATGGCTACACCTTC. Translating gives CASSPTGEGIYGYTF.

V and J are TRBV4-1 and TRBJ2-1; perhaps TRBD1 as D (6 bases). CDR1 and CDR2 (germline): MGHRA, YSYEKL. This CDR3 spans 16 amino acids. V dropped 1 base and J dropped 8 bases, with 18 bases sitting between them. The CDR3 DNA sequence: TGCGCCAGCAGCCAAGGGAGGACCAGGGGTGATTATGAGCAGTTCTTC. As protein: CASSQGRTRGDYEQFF.

This clone was detected only a few times. V usage is TRBV7-9 and J usage is TRBJ1-1; D not certain. V shed 5 bases and J shed 3 bases, with 13 bases lying between them. Germline values: CDR1 SEHNR, CDR2 FQNEAQ (reference sequence). The CDR3 covers 14 residues. The CDR3 loop is CASSPTRSYTEAFF. Written as DNA, the CDR3 is TGTGCCAGCAGCCCTACCCGGTCATACACTGAAGCTTTCTTT.

CDR3 in DNA: TGTGCCATCAGTGAGGGACAGGGAATGAACACTGAAGCTTTCTTT. Encoded protein: CAISEGQGMNTEAFF. The rearrangement uses TRBV10-3 and TRBJ1-1; 8 bases agree with TRBD1. CDR1 ENHRY and CDR2 SYGVKD come from the germline V gene. V dropped 2 bases and J dropped 0; count of bases not matched to a gene: 2. The CDR3 totals 15 residues.

This chain links TRBV11-3 with TRBJ2-7, with D perhaps matching TRBD1 (5 bases). Germline lookup yields CDR1 SGHNT and CDR2 YENEEA. The V gene lost 1 base and the J gene lost 5 bases, with 12 bases spanning the gap. CDR3 length: 14 amino acids. The CDR3 sequence: CASSLGSGRHEQYF. The CDR3 DNA reads TGTGCCAGCAGCTTAGGTTCAGGGCGACACGAGCAGTACTTC.

The chain joins TRBV11-2 to TRBJ2-7, with D possibly TRBD1 on 5 matching bases. CDR3 length: 15 amino acids. Germline CDR1 is SGHAT and CDR2 is FQNNGV. Trimming stripped 0 bases from V and 3 bases from J, with 12 bases between. As DNA, the CDR3 is TGTGCCAGCAGCTTAGATCAGGGAACCCGCTACGAGCAGTACTTC. It translates to CASSLDQGTRYEQYF.

This clone appeared once. This chain uses TRBV6-1 with TRBJ2-3; 9 bases map to TRBD2. The CDR3 covers 15 residues. CDR1 and CDR2 from the germline V gene are MNHNS and SASEGT. V trimming: 2 bases; J trimming: 2 bases; junction bases outside the gene matches: 2. The CDR3 protein is CASSESGRNTDTQYF. The CDR3, as DNA: TGTGCCAGCAGTGAAAGCGGGAGGAACACAGATACGCAGTATTTT.

This sequence joins TRBV30 and TRBJ2-7; 9 bases are a match to TRBD2. V was pared by 7 bases and J by 4 bases, with 14 bases of the junction left unmatched. The germline CDR1 and CDR2 sequences are GTSNPN and SVGIG (reference sequence). This CDR3 is 15 amino acids long. The CDR3 nucleotides read TGTGCCTACCGGGAAATTAGCGGGAGAGTGTACGAGCAGTACTTC. It codes for CAYREISGRVYEQYF.

The V call is TRBV29-1, the J call TRBJ2-7; 7 bases are shared with TRBD1. V lost 6 bases to trimming and J lost 4 bases; unmatched junction nucleotides: 15. Germline lookup yields CDR1 SQVTM and CDR2 ANQGSEA. CDR3 length: 15 residues. The CDR3 DNA follows: TGCAGCGTGCGATCCTCTAGACAGGGTCTTTACGAGCAGTACTTC. It is translated as CSVRSSRQGLYEQYF.

This chain uses TRBV6-5 with TRBJ1-1; 9 bases line up with TRBD1. Germline V gene sequence: CDR1 MNHEY, CDR2 SVGAGI. This CDR3 has 14 residues. J gave up 2 bases and V 6 bases, and 4 bases lay outside the gene matches. The DNA for the CDR3 is TGTGCCAGCAGGGGGACAGGGACCAACACTGAAGCTTTCTTT. Translation: CASRGTGTNTEAFF.

The table lists this clone with a count of one. The rearrangement joins TRBV19 to TRBJ2-2; the D is unclear. The V end was cut by 3 bases, the J end by 1 base, with 6 bases between. Germline V lookup: CDR1 LNHDA, CDR2 SQIVND (reference sequence). The CDR3 has 14 amino acids. The CDR3 loop is CASSIRRNTGELFF. CDR3 nucleotide sequence: TGTGCCAGTAGTATCCGGAGGAACACCGGGGAGCTGTTTTTT.

This chain links TRBV6-5 with TRBJ1-1, with 7 bases aligning to TRBD1. The V gene end was trimmed by 2 bases and the J gene end by 5 bases; junction bases not matched to a gene: 5. The CDR3 is made up of 14 amino acids. The germline V gene encodes CDR1 MNHEY and CDR2 SVGAGI. CDR3 region: CASSYRQGSTEAFF. The CDR3 DNA is TGTGCCAGCAGTTACCGACAGGGAAGTACTGAAGCTTTCTTT.

The J gene is TRBJ2-6, the V gene TRBV3-1 (or the pseudogene TRBV3-2), with 7 bases aligning to TRBD1. The V segment lost 4 bases and the J segment 0 bases; nucleotides outside the gene matches: 6. The germline V gene has CDR1 LGHDT and CDR2 YNNKEL (reference sequence). The CDR3 is 17 amino acids. CDR3: CASSRTGVTSGANVLTF. CDR3 sequence (DNA): TGTGCCAGCAGCCGAACAGGGGTAACCTCTGGGGCCAACGTCCTGACTTTC.